These T cell receptor beta chains were read from a single sample in a study of T cell changes during pregnancy in multiple sclerosis. The data were produced by immunoSEQ multiplex PCR, yet TCRdb's version contains in-frame clones alone and is incomplete. The profile shows about 44,000 clones, 80% to 95% of them singletons. The sequencing here drew on CD4+ T cells from peripheral blood mononuclear cells, taken before pregnancy. The receptors derive from a female donor with multiple sclerosis, enrolled in a pregnancy study. Each CDR3 is given with its conserved first and last residue. The order of the fields is J gene, V gene, D gene, clone size, CDR3 protein, CDR3 DNA. D genes are given only for firm matches. Clone size is not always given. Where it is, it says once, few, many or a class for expanded clones.

TRBJ1-2	TRBV10-3	NA	NA	CAISETSYGYTF	TGTGCCATCAGTGAAACCAGCTATGGCTACACCTTC
TRBJ1-1	TRBV14	NA	NA	CASSHRVERTEAFF	TGTGCCAGCAGTCACAGGGTAGAGCGAACTGAAGCTTTCTTT
TRBJ2-2	TRBV19	NA	NA	CASKGTNTGELFF	TGTGCCAGTAAAGGGACAAACACCGGGGAGCTGTTTTTT
TRBJ1-2	TRBV19	TRBD1	NA	CASRSTGNYGYTF	TGTGCCAGTAGGTCGACAGGGAACTATGGCTACACCTTC
TRBJ2-6	TRBV6-1	TRBD1	NA	CASRGQGAHNVLTF	TGTGCCAGCAGGGGACAGGGGGCGCACAACGTCCTGACTTTC
TRBJ1-5	TRBV19	NA	NA	CASSPRGGQPQHF	TGTGCCAGTAGCCCTCGGGGGGGTCAGCCCCAGCATTTT
TRBJ2-5	TRBV9	NA	once	CASSVETSRGETQYF	TGTGCCAGCAGCGTAGAGACGTCTAGGGGAGAGACCCAGTACTTC
TRBJ2-2	TRBV15	TRBD1	NA	CATSRSGQGLNTGELFF	TGTGCCACCAGCAGATCCGGACAGGGGCTCAACACCGGGGAGCTGTTTTTT
TRBJ2-7	TRBV27	TRBD2	NA	CASSLGSGKTYEQYF	TGTGCCAGCAGTTTAGGTAGCGGGAAGACCTACGAGCAGTACTTC
TRBJ1-1	TRBV29-1	NA	NA	CSVGGLNTEAFF	TGCAGCGTTGGCGGGCTGAACACTGAAGCTTTCTTT
TRBJ2-3	TRBV9	TRBD2	NA	CASSFRGGTTDTQYF	TGTGCCAGCAGCTTCCGCGGGGGAACCACAGATACGCAGTATTTT
TRBJ2-7	TRBV13	TRBD1	NA	CASSPQGAYYEQYF	TGTGCCAGCAGCCCACAGGGGGCCTACTACGAGCAGTACTTC
TRBJ1-2	TRBV12-5	NA	NA	CASGPPGDGGYTF	TGTGCTAGTGGTCCTCCAGGGGATGGAGGCTACACCTTC
TRBJ2-7	TRBV11-2	TRBD2	NA	CASSSSGTRLHEQYF	TGTGCCAGCAGCTCCTCCGGGACTAGACTCCACGAGCAGTACTTC
TRBJ1-3	TRBV5-4	NA	NA	CASSLTGSLSGNTIYF	TGTGCCAGCAGCTTGACCGGGAGCCTCTCTGGAAACACCATATATTTT
TRBJ1-3	TRBV7-2	NA	NA	CASSLFGERNTIYF	TGTGCCAGCAGCTTATTCGGTGAGAGAAACACCATATATTTT
TRBJ1-5	TRBV6-1	NA	NA	CASSEGTESSNQPQHF	TGTGCCAGCAGTGAAGGGACAGAGTCCAGCAATCAGCCCCAGCATTTT
TRBJ2-1	TRBV7-9	NA	NA	CASSLPRRQSPYNEQFF	TGTGCCAGCAGCTTGCCTCGTAGACAGTCCCCATACAATGAGCAGTTCTTC
TRBJ2-5	TRBV4-1	NA	few	CASSQSREGETQYF	TGCGCCAGCAGCCAATCCCGGGAAGGAGAGACCCAGTACTTC
TRBJ2-2	TRBV15	TRBD1	NA	CATDRGGTGELFF	TGTGCCACCGACAGGGGTGGGACCGGGGAGCTGTTTTTT
TRBJ1-5	TRBV12-5	NA	NA	CASGFPPQHF	TGTGCTAGTGGTTTCCCTCCCCAGCATTTT
TRBJ1-1	TRBV18	NA	NA	CASSPQTGNTEAFF	TGTGCCAGCTCACCACAGACAGGGAACACTGAAGCTTTCTTT
TRBJ1-6	TRBV5-1	NA	few	CASSLTGPNSPLHF	TGCGCCAGCAGCTTGACAGGCCCCAATTCACCCCTCCACTTT
TRBJ2-7	TRBV7-6	NA	NA	CASSLAARYEQYF	TGTGCCAGCAGCTTAGCGGCCCGCTACGAGCAGTACTTC
TRBJ1-1	TRBV11-1	NA	NA	CASSQTDMNTEAFF	TGTGCCAGCAGCCAGACAGATATGAACACTGAAGCTTTCTTT
TRBJ2-2	TRBV19	NA	NA	CASKRQGNTGELFF	TGTGCCAGCAAGAGGCAGGGAAACACCGGGGAGCTGTTTTTT
TRBJ1-6	TRBV5-4	NA	NA	CASSSLQGNYNSPLHF	TGTGCCAGCAGCTCACTACAGGGAAACTATAATTCACCCCTCCACTTT
TRBJ2-4	TRBV4-2	TRBD1	NA	CASSQPQMTGRGAAKNIQYF	TGTGCCAGCAGCCAACCCCAGATGACAGGGAGAGGGGCGGCCAAAAACATTCAGTACTTC
TRBJ1-5	TRBV19	NA	NA	CASSMGHGAQPQHF	TGTGCCAGTAGTATGGGACACGGGGCTCAGCCCCAGCATTTT
TRBJ1-4	TRBV4-1	TRBD1	NA	CASSQEGDSRNEKLFF	TGCGCCAGCAGCCAAGAAGGGGACAGCCGGAATGAAAAACTGTTTTTT
TRBJ1-2	TRBV9	TRBD1	NA	CASSPRDRVDGYTF	TGTGCCAGCAGCCCCAGGGACAGGGTGGATGGCTACACCTTC
TRBJ1-5	TRBV6-1	TRBD1	few	CASSAAGTGAQPQHF	TGTGCCAGCAGTGCCGCCGGGACAGGGGCCCAGCCCCAGCATTTT
TRBJ2-5	TRBV7-8	NA	once	CASSLAAPQETQYF	TGTGCCAGCAGCTTAGCAGCGCCCCAAGAGACCCAGTACTTC
TRBJ2-3	TRBV5-1	TRBD2	NA	CASSSGLAGVTTTDTQYF	TGCGCCAGCAGCTCGGGACTAGCGGGAGTAACAACAACAGATACGCAGTATTTT
TRBJ2-5	TRBV7-8	NA	NA	CASSLDGQETQYF	TGTGCCAGCAGCTTAGACGGGCAAGAGACCCAGTACTTC
TRBJ1-1	TRBV5-6	NA	few	CASSLPSGGRIF	TGTGCCAGCAGCTTGCCCTCGGGGGGGCGGATCTTT
TRBJ2-3	TRBV19	TRBD1	NA	CASSVDRGSDTQYF	TGTGCCAGTAGTGTGGACAGGGGCTCAGATACGCAGTATTTT
TRBJ2-3	TRBV6-6	NA	once	CASSYASGTTDTQYF	TGTGCCAGCAGTTACGCCAGCGGCACCACAGATACGCAGTATTTT
TRBJ2-1	TRBV7-6	NA	NA	CASSQSGSGNEQFF	TGTGCCAGCAGCCAGAGCGGGTCGGGAAATGAGCAGTTCTTC
TRBJ2-3	TRBV7-3	TRBD2	once	CASSVGTSGRTDTQYF	TGTGCCAGCAGCGTCGGGACTAGCGGACGCACAGATACGCAGTATTTT
TRBJ1-2	TRBV20-1	NA	NA	CSARLQDGYTF	TGCAGTGCTAGATTGCAGGATGGCTACACCTTC
TRBJ2-3	TRBV7-3	NA	NA	CASSLESTVPDTQYF	TGTGCCAGCAGCCTCGAGTCGACTGTGCCAGATACGCAGTATTTT
TRBJ1-5	TRBV5-8	NA	NA	CASSLTVGRGNQPQHF	TGTGCCAGCAGCTTGACGGTCGGCAGGGGCAATCAGCCCCAGCATTTT